This record covers a single T cell receptor (beta chain). The antigen remains unidentified. V shed 9 bases and J shed 6 bases, with 21 bases lying between them. The CDR3 covers 15 residues. The germline CDR1 and CDR2 sequences are KGHSH and LQKENI. The sample originates from a study of T cell responses to AZD1222 COVID-19 vaccine. General observations from the study: Donor demographics were predominantly white British with a female majority; clonal diversity may be underestimated. Just 5 to 7 people given AZD1222 tested seropositive at baseline. Spike-specific TCR breadth and depth grew following two AZD1222 doses.

This table comes from immunoSEQ multiplex PCR, and its TCRdb copy is limited to in-frame clones, with some not included. The table records about 150,000 clones, 85% to 95% of them present only once. This sequence joins TRBV18 and TRBJ2-1, with a tentative D call TRBD2 (5 bases). Sample: peripheral blood, taken on day 0 of AZD1222 vaccination. The origin of this receptor is an adult in good health. CDR3 bases: TGTGCCAGTTTAGTAGGACTCCATCGTGGCAATGAGCAGTTCTTC. This codes for CASLVGLHRGNEQFF.